This T cell receptor beta chain was retrieved from a study of OX40 agonist ivuxolimab in advanced cancers. Notes on the study in general: Relatively little clonal expansion, among the lowest observed, appeared in partial responders at 0.1-3.0 mg/kg.

TCRdb's table, derived via immunoSEQ multiplex PCR, lists solely in-frame clones and lacks some. Found here are about 73,000 clones, approximately 90% of them singletons; the top ten hold approximately 11%. This CDR3 spans 15 amino acids. CDR1 is PRHDT, CDR2 FYEKMQ, per germline (reference sequence). The germline V and J ends were trimmed by 4 bases and 4 bases, with 17 bases remaining between them. In the case of this clone: Antigen specificity is unknown.

Sequenced material: CD4+ or CD8+ T cells sorted from blood, taken in a trial of the OX40 agonist ivuxolimab. This TCR was sampled from an adult with an advanced solid tumor such as melanoma, head and neck, liver or kidney cancer. The chain carries TRBV13 and TRBJ2-7, with D tentatively TRBD1 (7 bases). CDR3: CASSSTSGGRYEQYF. In DNA form, the CDR3 reads TGTGCCAGCAGCTCTACCTCAGGGGGGAGATACGAGCAGTACTTC.